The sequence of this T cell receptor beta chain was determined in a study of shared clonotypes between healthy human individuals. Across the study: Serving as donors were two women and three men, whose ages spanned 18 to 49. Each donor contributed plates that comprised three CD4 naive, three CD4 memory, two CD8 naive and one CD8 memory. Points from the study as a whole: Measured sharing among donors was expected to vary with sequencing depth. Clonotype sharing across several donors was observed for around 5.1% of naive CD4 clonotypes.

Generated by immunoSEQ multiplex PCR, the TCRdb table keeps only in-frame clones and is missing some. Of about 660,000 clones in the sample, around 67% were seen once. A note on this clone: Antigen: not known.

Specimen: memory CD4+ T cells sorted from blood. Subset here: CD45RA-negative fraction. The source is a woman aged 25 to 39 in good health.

CDR3 in amino acids: CASSDVGGVYEQYF. The CDR3 region has the DNA TGTGCCAGCAGTGATGTGGGGGGCGTCTACGAGCAGTACTTC. The chain uses TRBV2 and TRBJ2-7; D may match TRBD1 or TRBD2 (6 bases each). The CDR3 contains 14 residues. Between the trimmed V and J ends, which lost 3 bases and 3 bases, there was a span of 12 bases. CDR1 is SNHLY and CDR2 is FYNNEI in the germline V gene.